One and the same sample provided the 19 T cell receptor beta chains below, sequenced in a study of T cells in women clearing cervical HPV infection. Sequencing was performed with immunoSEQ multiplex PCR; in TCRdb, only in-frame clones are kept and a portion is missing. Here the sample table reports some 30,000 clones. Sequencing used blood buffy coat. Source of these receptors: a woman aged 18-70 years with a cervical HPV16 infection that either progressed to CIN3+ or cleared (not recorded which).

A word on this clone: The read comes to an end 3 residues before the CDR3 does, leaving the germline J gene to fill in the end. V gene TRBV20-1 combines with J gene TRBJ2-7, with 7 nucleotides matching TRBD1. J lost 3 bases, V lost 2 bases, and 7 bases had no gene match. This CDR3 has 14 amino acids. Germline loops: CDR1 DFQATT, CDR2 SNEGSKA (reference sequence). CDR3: CSARPEGQFYEQYF. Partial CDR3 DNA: TGCAGTGCTAGACCTGAGGGACAGTTCTACGAG.

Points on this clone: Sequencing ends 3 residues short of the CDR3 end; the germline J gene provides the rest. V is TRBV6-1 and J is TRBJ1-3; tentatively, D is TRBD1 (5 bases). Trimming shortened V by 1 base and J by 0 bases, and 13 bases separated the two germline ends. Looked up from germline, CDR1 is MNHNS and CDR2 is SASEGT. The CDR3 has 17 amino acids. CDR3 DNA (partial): TGTGCCAGCAGTGAAGTGAGGGGCAGCCTCTCTGGAAACACC. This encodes CASSEVRGSLSGNT. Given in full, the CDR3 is CASSEVRGSLSGNTIYF.

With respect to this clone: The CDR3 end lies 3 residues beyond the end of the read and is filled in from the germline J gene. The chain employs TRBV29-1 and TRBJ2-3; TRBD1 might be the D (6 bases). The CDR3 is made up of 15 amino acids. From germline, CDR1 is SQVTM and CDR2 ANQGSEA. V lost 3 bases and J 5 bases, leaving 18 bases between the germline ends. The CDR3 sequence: CSVDMQGKGKDTQYF. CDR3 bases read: TGCAGCGTTGATATGCAGGGGAAGGGTAAAGATACG.

CDR3 region: CASSAQGLVPPDTQYF. The covered CDR3 bases are TGTGCCAGTAGTGCACAGGGACTAGTTCCGCCAGATACG. The chain is built from TRBV19 and TRBJ2-3; 8 bases align to TRBD2. The CDR3 end is not reached by the read, which stops 3 residues before it; the germline J gene fills it in. The V segment lost 5 bases and the J segment 4 bases; nucleotides outside the gene matches: 11. The CDR3 covers 16 residues. The germline V gene encodes CDR1 LNHDA and CDR2 SQIVND (reference sequence).

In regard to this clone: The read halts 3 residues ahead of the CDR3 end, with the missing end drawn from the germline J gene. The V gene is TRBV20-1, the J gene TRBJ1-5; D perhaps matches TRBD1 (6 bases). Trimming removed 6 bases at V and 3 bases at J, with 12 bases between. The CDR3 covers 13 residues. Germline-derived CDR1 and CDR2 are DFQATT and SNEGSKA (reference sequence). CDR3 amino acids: CSASGDLNQPQHF. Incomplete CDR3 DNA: TGCAGTGCGTCAGGGGATCTCAATCAGCCC.

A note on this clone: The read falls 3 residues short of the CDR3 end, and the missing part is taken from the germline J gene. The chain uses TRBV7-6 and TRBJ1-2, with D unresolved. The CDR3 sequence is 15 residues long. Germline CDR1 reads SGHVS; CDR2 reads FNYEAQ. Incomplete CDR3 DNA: TGTGCCAGCAGCTTACGAAGCGGCAGCTCCTACGAC. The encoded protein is CASSLRSGSSYD. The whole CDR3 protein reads CASSLRSGSSYDYTF.

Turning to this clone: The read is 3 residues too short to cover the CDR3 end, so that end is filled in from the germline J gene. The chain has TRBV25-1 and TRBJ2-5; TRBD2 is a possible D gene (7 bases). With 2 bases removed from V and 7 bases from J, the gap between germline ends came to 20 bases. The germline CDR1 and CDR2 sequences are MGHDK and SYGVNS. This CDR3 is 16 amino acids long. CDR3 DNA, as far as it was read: TGTGCCAGCAGTGAAGGGGGCGGGGGTAACAAGGGGACC. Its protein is CASSEGGGGNKGT. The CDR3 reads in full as CASSEGGGGNKGTQYF.

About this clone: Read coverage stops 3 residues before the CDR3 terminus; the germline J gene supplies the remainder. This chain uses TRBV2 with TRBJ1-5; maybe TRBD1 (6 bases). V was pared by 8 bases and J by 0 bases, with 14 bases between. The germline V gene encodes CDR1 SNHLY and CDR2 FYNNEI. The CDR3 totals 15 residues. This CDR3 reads CASRTETYSNQPQHF. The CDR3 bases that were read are TGTGCCAGCCGGACAGAGACTTATAGCAATCAGCCC. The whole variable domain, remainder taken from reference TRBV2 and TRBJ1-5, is EPEVTQTPSHQVTQMGQEVILRCVPISNHLYFYWYRQILGQKVEFLVSFYNNEISEKSEIFDDQFSVERPDGSNFTLKIRSTKLEDSAMYFCASRTETYSNQPQHFGDGTRLSIL.

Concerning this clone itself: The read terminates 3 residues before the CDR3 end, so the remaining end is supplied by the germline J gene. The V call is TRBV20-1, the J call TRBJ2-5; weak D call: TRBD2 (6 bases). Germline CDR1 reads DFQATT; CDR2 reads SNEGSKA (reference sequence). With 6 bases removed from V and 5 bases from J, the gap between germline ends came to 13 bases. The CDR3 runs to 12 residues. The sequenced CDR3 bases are TGCAGTGCCCGGACGGCGGGGGAGACC. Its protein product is CSARTAGET. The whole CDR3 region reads CSARTAGETQYF.

The CDR3 protein is CASALQGPRGEQYF. The CDR3 bases that were read are TGTGCCAGCGCATTACAGGGTCCTCGGGGCGAG. The V call is TRBV27, the J call TRBJ2-7, with D tentatively TRBD1 (6 bases). With the read ending 3 residues before the CDR3 end, the germline J gene is used to fill in that end. The CDR3 is 14 residues long. The V gene's germline CDR1 is MNHEY and CDR2 SMNVEV (reference sequence). Trimming left V 8 bases short and J 6 bases short, with 20 bases between.

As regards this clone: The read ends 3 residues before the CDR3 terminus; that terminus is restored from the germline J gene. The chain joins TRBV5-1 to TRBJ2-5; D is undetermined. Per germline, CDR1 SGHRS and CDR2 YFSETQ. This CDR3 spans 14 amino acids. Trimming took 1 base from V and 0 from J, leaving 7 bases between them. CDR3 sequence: CASSLSGDQETQYF. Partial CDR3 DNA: TGCGCCAGCAGCTTGTCGGGTGACCAAGAGACC.

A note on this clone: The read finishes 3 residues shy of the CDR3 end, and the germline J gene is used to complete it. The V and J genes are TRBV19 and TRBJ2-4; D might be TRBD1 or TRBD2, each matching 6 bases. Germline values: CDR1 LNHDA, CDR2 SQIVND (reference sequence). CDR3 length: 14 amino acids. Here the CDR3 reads CASSSAQGMGGQYF. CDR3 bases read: TGTGCCAGTAGTTCAGCGCAGGGGATGGGAGGT.

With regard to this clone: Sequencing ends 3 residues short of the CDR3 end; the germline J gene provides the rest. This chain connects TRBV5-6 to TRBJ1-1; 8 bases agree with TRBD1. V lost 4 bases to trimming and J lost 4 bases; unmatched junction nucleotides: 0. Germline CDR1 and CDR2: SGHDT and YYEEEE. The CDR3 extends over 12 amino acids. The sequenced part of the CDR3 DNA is TGTGCCAGCAGCACAGGGGGCACTGAA. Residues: CASSTGGTE. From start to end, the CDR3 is CASSTGGTEAFF.

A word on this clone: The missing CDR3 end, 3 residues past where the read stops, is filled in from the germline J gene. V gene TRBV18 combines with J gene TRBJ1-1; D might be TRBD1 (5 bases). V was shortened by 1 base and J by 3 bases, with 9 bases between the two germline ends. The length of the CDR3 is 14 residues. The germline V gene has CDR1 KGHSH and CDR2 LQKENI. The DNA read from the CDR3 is TGTGCCAGCTCACCACTCAGGGTGGACACTGAA. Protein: CASSPLRVDTE. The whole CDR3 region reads CASSPLRVDTEAFF.

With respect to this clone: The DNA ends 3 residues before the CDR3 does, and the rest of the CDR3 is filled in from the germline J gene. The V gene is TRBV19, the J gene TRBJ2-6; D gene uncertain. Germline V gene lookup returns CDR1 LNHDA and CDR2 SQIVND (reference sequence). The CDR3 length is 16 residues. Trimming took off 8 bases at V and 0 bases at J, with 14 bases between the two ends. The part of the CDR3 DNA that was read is TGTGCCAGTTCAAGGTGGGCAAGCTCTGGGGCCAACGTC. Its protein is CASSRWASSGANV. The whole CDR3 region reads CASSRWASSGANVLTF.

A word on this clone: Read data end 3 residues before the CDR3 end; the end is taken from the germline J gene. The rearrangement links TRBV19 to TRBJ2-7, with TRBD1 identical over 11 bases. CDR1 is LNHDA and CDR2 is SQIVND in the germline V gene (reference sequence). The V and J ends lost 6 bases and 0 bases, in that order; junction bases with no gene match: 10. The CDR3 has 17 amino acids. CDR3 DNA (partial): TGTGCCAGTAGCCCGACCGGGACAGGGGGTTACTCCTACGAG. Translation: CASSPTGTGGYSYE. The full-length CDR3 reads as CASSPTGTGGYSYEQYF.

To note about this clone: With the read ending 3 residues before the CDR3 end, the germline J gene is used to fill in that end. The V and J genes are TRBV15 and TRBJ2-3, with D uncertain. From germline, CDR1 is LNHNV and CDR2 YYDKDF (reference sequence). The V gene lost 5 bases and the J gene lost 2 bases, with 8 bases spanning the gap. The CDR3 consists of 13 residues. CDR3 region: CATSSRYTDTQYF. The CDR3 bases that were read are TGTGCCACCAGCTCCCGGTACACAGATACG.

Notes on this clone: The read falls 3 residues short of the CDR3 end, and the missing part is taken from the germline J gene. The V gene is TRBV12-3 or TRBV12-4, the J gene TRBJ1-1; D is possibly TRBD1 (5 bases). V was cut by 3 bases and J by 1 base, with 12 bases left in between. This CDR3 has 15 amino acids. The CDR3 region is CASSFPGSSNTEAFF. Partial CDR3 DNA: TGTGCCAGCAGTTTTCCAGGGTCCTCGAACACTGAA.

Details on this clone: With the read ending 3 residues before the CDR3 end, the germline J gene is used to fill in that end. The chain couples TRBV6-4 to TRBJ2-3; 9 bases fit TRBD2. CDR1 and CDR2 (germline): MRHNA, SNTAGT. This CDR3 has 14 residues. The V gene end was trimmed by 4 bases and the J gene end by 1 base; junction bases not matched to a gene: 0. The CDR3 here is CASSVAGGTDTQYF. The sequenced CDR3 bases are TGTGCCAGCAGTGTAGCGGGGGGCACAGATACG.